The TCR beta chain under discussion was sequenced for a study of siplizumab effects on memory and regulatory T cells. Notes on this clone: The antigen is not known.

Clones were read by immunoSEQ multiplex PCR, and TCRdb kept only the in-frame ones, dropping some. The sample yields roughly 26,000 clones, 65% to 90% seen once. The CDR3 is made up of 18 amino acids. CDR1 SGHRS and CDR2 YFSETQ come from the germline V gene. Trimming removed 3 bases from V and 3 bases from J, with 22 bases in between. Overall study results and limits: Versus around 25% in controls, the mappable alloreactive CD4+ clones averaged 68.8% Treg-derived with siplizumab.

Input material: memory CD4+ T cells sorted from blood. This chain links TRBV5-1 with TRBJ2-1, with D possibly matching TRBD2 (7 bases). The clonotype was recovered from a human donor in good health. The DNA of the CDR3 is TGCGCCAGCAGCTCTGGGGGGCTAGCGGTCCGCATCTACAATGAGCAGTTCTTC. It is translated as CASSSGGLAVRIYNEQFF.